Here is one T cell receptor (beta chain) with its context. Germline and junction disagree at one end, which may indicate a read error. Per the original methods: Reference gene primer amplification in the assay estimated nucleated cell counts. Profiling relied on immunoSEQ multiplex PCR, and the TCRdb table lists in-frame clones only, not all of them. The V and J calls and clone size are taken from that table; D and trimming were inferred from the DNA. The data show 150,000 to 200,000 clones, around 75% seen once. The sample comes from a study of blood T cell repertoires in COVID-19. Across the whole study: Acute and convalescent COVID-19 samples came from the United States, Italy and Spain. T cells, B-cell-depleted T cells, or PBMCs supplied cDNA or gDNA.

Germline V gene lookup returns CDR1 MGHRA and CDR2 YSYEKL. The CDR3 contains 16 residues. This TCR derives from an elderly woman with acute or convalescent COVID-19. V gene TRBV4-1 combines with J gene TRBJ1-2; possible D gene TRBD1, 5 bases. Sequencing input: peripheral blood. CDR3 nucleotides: TGCGCCAGCAGCAAAGAGGTAGGGGCAAGGGGCTATGGCTACACCTTC. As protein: CASSKEVGARGYGYTF.